The 27 T cell receptor beta chains in this list originate from one sample, sequenced in a study of T-cell memory formation after mild COVID-19. TCRdb re-called the 5' RACE reads with MiXCR, one entry per CDR3 protein. The sample includes roughly 190,000 distinct CDR3 sequences, roughly a tenth seen only once; the top ten take approximately 3%. The sequenced sample consisted of PBMCs or a T cell subset sorted from them (not recorded which). Every receptor here comes from a man younger than 30 who had mild COVID-19 (a few samples of this study predate the infection). Cell type and time point are not known.

The chain joins TRBV12-3 or TRBV12-4 to TRBJ2-2; 7 positions match TRBD2. The CDR3 consists of 14 residues. Losses at the gene ends were 7 bases for V and 6 bases for J; bases not matched to a gene: 8. The CDR3 sequence: CASIPGLESGELFF. For the CDR3, the DNA is TGTGCCAGCATCCCCGGACTAGAGTCCGGGGAGCTGTTTTTT.

In its sample, this clonotype was seen a few times. The genes are TRBV4-2 and TRBJ2-3; 13 bases match TRBD2. The V gene's germline CDR1 is LGHNA and CDR2 YNFKEQ. Trimming took 3 bases from V and 6 from J; bases not matched to a gene: 9. The length of the CDR3 is 17 residues. The DNA for the CDR3 is TGTGCCAGCAGCCACGTGGAACTAGCGGGGGGGCCGGATACGCAGTATTTT. It is translated as CASSHVELAGGPDTQYF.

In its sample, this clonotype was seen a few times. This chain connects TRBV20-1 to TRBJ1-4; 7 bases align to TRBD1. This CDR3 comprises 14 residues. Germline CDR1 is DFQATT and CDR2 is SNEGSKA (reference sequence). Trimming removed 3 bases from V and 6 bases from J; junction bases left unmatched: 7. Written as DNA, the CDR3 is TGCAGTGCTAGGAGACCCCAGGGGGATGAAAAACTGTTTTTT. Translated, it gives CSARRPQGDEKLFF.

This clonotype was seen a handful of times. The rearrangement joins TRBV12-3 or TRBV12-4 to TRBJ2-7; D gene uncertain. The ends were cut back, 3 bases at V and 3 bases at J, with 12 bases in the middle. The CDR3 is 14 residues long. CDR3 protein: CASSLARPFYEQYF. The CDR3, as DNA: TGTGCCAGCAGTTTGGCAAGGCCCTTCTACGAGCAGTACTTC.

J is TRBJ1-1 and V is TRBV6-5, with D tentatively TRBD1 (6 bases). The CDR3 has 13 residues. The germline V gene encodes CDR1 MNHEY and CDR2 SVGAGI. Trimming shortened V by 6 bases and J by 10 bases, and 18 bases separated the two germline ends. Here the CDR3 DNA reads TGTGCCAGCAGGCCAAGTTCGGGGGGGCTAGCTTTCTTT. Protein sequence: CASRPSSGGLAFF.

This clonotype was observed many times. This chain uses TRBV4-1 with TRBJ2-3; D is undetermined. This CDR3 has 13 amino acids. CDR1 MGHRA and CDR2 YSYEKL come from the germline V gene. Trimming shortened V by 0 bases and J by 5 bases, and 6 bases separated the two germline ends. The chain's CDR3 is CASSQELGDTQYF. Written as DNA, the CDR3 is TGCGCCAGCAGCCAAGAATTAGGAGATACGCAGTATTTT.

In this sample, this clonotype turned up many times. The chain joins TRBV7-2 to TRBJ2-3; D not resolved. The CDR3 consists of 15 residues. V gave up 1 base and J gave up 1 base, with 9 bases separating them. Germline values: CDR1 SGHTA, CDR2 FQGNSA. The CDR3 region is CASSLGGLRTDTQYF. In DNA, the CDR3 is TGTGCCAGCAGCTTAGGAGGTCTCCGCACAGATACGCAGTATTTT.

This clonotype was counted between two and nine times. This chain connects TRBV10-3 to TRBJ2-5; no definite D call. V was trimmed by 3 bases and J by 7 bases, leaving 9 bases between them. Germline assignment: CDR1 ENHRY and CDR2 SYGVKD. There are 12 residues in the CDR3. CDR3: CAISDRSSTQYF. The CDR3 nucleotides read TGTGCCATCAGTGACCGGAGTTCGACCCAGTACTTC.

V gene TRBV28 combines with J gene TRBJ1-5; the match to TRBD1 covers 9 bases. CDR1 and CDR2 (germline): MDHEN, SYDVKM. V was clipped by 2 bases and J by 4 bases; unmatched bases: 6. The CDR3 runs 16 residues. The CDR3 nucleotides read TGTGCCAGCAGTTTAAGGGGACAGGGAGAAAATCAGCCCCAGCATTTT. Translating it yields CASSLRGQGENQPQHF. Full variable domain (rest looked up from reference TRBV28 and TRBJ1-5): DVKVTQSSRYLVKRTGEKVFLECVQDMDHENMFWYRQDPGLGLRLIYFSYDVKMKEKGDIPEGYSVSREKKERFSLILESASTNQTSMYLCASSLRGQGENQPQHFGDGTRLSIL.

This rearrangement joins TRBV4-3 to TRBJ2-2; D ambiguous. The CDR3 spans 12 residues. Germline CDR1 LGHNA, CDR2 YSLEER. The V end lost 1 base, the J end lost 8 bases, and 5 bases lay between the germline ends. The CDR3 protein is CASSQVLGELFF. Here the CDR3 DNA reads TGCGCCAGCAGCCAAGTTTTAGGGGAGCTGTTTTTT.

This clonotype was seen many times. The chain couples TRBV4-2 to TRBJ1-1; D not certain. Germline V gives CDR1 LGHNA, CDR2 YNFKEQ. The CDR3 runs 16 residues. With 1 base removed from V and 13 bases from J, the gap between germline ends came to 25 bases. CDR3 in amino acids: CASSQARFEVGKRDFF. CDR3 nucleotides: TGTGCCAGCAGCCAAGCAAGGTTCGAGGTTGGGAAAAGGGATTTCTTT.

The sample holds a few counts of this clonotype. An end of the junction differs from the germline gene, which may be a read error. V is TRBV7-3 and J is TRBJ1-1; D remains ambiguous. The CDR3 is 14 amino acids. CDR1 and CDR2 (germline): SGHTA, FQGTGA. The CDR3 DNA follows: TGTGCCAGCAGCCTAACGCTTGGTGGCACTGAAGCTTTCTTT. Its protein is CASSLTLGGTEAFF.

This clonotype was seen at least ten times. The V gene is TRBV7-9, the J gene TRBJ2-5, with TRBD2 matching over 7 bases. The CDR3 extends over 13 amino acids. The V segment lost 5 bases and the J segment 5 bases; nucleotides outside the gene matches: 5. CDR1 is SEHNR and CDR2 is FQNEAQ in the germline V gene (reference sequence). The chain's CDR3 is CASSRDYAETQYF. DNA of the CDR3: TGTGCCAGCAGCCGGGACTACGCGGAGACCCAGTACTTC.

In this sample, this clonotype turned up many times. At one end the junction does not follow the germline gene, possibly because of a read error. The rearrangement joins TRBV5-6 to TRBJ2-1; no reliable D call. The CDR3 is made up of 12 amino acids. Germline-derived CDR1 and CDR2 are SGHDT and YYEEEE. CDR3 protein: CASSLVVSKSLF. CDR3 sequence (DNA): TGTGCCAGCAGCTTGGTCGTTTCCAAGAGCTTGTTC.

This clonotype was counted only a few times. The V call is TRBV10-3, the J call TRBJ2-2; D unresolved. This CDR3 region has 12 residues. Germline V CDR1 and CDR2: ENHRY, SYGVKD. CDR3 sequence: CVVGQNTGELFF. CDR3 coding DNA: TGTGTCGTCGGGCAGAACACCGGGGAGCTGTTTTTT.

In this sample, this clonotype turned up a few times. This chain connects TRBV11-2 to TRBJ2-4; 7 nucleotides line up with TRBD1. The CDR3 is 15 amino acids. After removal of 5 bases from V and 8 bases from J, the junction contained 12 bases not matched to a gene. The germline gives CDR1 SGHAT, CDR2 FQNNGV. The CDR3 protein is CASSSRQGWMDIQYF. In nucleotides, the CDR3 is TGTGCCAGCAGCAGCCGACAGGGATGGATGGACATTCAGTACTTC.

This clonotype was detected a few times. This chain joins TRBV6-2 or TRBV6-3 and TRBJ1-5; 10 bases map to TRBD1. Germline-derived CDR1 and CDR2 are MNHEY and SVGEGT. The CDR3 has 15 amino acids. The V gene end was trimmed by 6 bases and the J gene end by 0 bases; junction bases not matched to a gene: 2. In nucleotides, the CDR3 is TGTGCCAGCAGACGGACAGGGGGTAGCAATCAGCCCCAGCATTTT. It is translated as CASRRTGGSNQPQHF.

The genes are TRBV4-3 and TRBJ2-2, with D perhaps being TRBD1 or TRBD2 (5 bases each). Germline CDR1 is LGHNA and CDR2 is YSLEER. With 0 bases removed from V and 4 bases from J, the gap between germline ends came to 12 bases. The CDR3 has 16 residues. Here the CDR3 DNA reads TGCGCCAGCAGCCAAGATCCTTGGGGGAGCACCGGGGAGCTGTTTTTT. Translated: CASSQDPWGSTGELFF.

The rearrangement links TRBV14 to TRBJ1-4, with D unresolved. The V end was cut by 0 bases, the J end by 11 bases, with 13 bases between. Germline CDR1 reads SGHDN; CDR2 reads FVKESK. The CDR3 consists of 14 residues. CDR3 region: CASSQDRRGVKLFF. As DNA, the CDR3 is TGTGCCAGCAGCCAAGATCGACGGGGAGTGAAACTGTTTTTT.

This clonotype was seen ten or more times. The V and J genes are TRBV6-2 or TRBV6-3 and TRBJ1-1; possible D gene TRBD1, 5 bases. The CDR3 is 18 residues long. The V end was cut by 5 bases, the J end by 4 bases, with 26 bases between. Germline V gene sequence: CDR1 MNHEY, CDR2 SVGEGT. The CDR3 region has the DNA TGTGCCAGCAGTCAGTTGGCCGGGACCCCAAGGGAGGTCACTGAAGCTTTCTTT. Its protein is CASSQLAGTPREVTEAFF.

J is TRBJ1-2 and V is TRBV27; D possibly corresponds to TRBD1 (5 bases). Germline CDR1 is MNHEY and CDR2 is SMNVEV (reference sequence). The CDR3 covers 14 residues. Trimming left V 2 bases short and J 4 bases short, with 11 bases between. Here the CDR3 reads CASSLGGGGYGYTF. In DNA, the CDR3 is TGTGCCAGCAGTTTAGGGGGGGGAGGCTATGGCTACACCTTC.

This clonotype was detected a few times. The genes are TRBV6-5 and TRBJ2-4; D remains ambiguous. The ends were cut back, 6 bases at V and 5 bases at J, with 11 bases in the middle. This CDR3 region has 13 residues. Germline V gives CDR1 MNHEY, CDR2 SVGAGI. This chain's CDR3 is CASSRRWENIQYF. The CDR3 nucleotides are TGTGCCAGCAGCCGACGGTGGGAAAACATTCAGTACTTC.

This clonotype was seen only a few times. The V and J genes are TRBV5-1 and TRBJ2-3; 11 bases agree with TRBD2. Germline V gene data show CDR1 as SGHRS and CDR2 as YFSETQ. The CDR3 has 16 residues. V shed 3 bases, J shed 1 base, and the junction held 4 bases outside the gene matches. The CDR3 is CASSYRGLAGTDTQYF. The CDR3, as DNA: TGCGCCAGCAGCTACAGGGGACTAGCGGGCACAGATACGCAGTATTTT.

In this sample, this clonotype turned up a few times. J is TRBJ2-1 and V is TRBV5-1, with a weak D call TRBD1 (5 bases). V was clipped by 10 bases and J by 8 bases, with 31 bases between them. The CDR3 loop spans 17 amino acids. The germline V gene encodes CDR1 SGHRS and CDR2 YFSETQ. This chain's CDR3 is CAGHGAQMSKSSHEQFF. The CDR3 region has the DNA TGCGCCGGCCATGGGGCCCAGATGTCGAAATCATCGCATGAGCAGTTCTTC.

V usage is TRBV4-3 and J usage is TRBJ1-1, with 8 bases matching TRBD1. Germline lookup yields CDR1 LGHNA and CDR2 YSLEER. V lost 0 bases to trimming and J lost 5 bases; unmatched junction nucleotides: 11. CDR3 length equals 17 residues. The CDR3 protein is CASSQDLAGGRGTEAFF. In nucleotides, the CDR3 is TGCGCCAGCAGCCAAGACTTGGCAGGGGGCCGCGGTACTGAAGCTTTCTTT.

Many counts were recorded for this clonotype. V and J are TRBV5-1 and TRBJ1-5; D gene uncertain. CDR3 length: 15 amino acids. Trimming pared 2 bases from V and 3 bases from J, leaving 12 bases between. Germline V gene sequence: CDR1 SGHRS, CDR2 YFSETQ. CDR3 nucleotide sequence: TGCGCCAGCAGCTTACGTGGCGAACCCAATCAGCCCCAGCATTTT. The encoded protein is CASSLRGEPNQPQHF.

The chain carries TRBV3-1 and TRBJ2-6; D remains unclear. Trimming took 6 bases from V and 4 from J, leaving 7 bases between them. The CDR3 is 13 residues long. Germline V gives CDR1 LGHDT, CDR2 YNNKEL (reference sequence). The CDR3 DNA reads TGTGCCAGCAGTTGGGCGGGGGCCAACGTCCTGACTTTC. Protein: CASSWAGANVLTF.